The 5 T cell receptor beta chains below were found in one sample sequenced in a study of T cells in women clearing cervical HPV infection. TCRdb keeps only in-frame clones here, not all; method: immunoSEQ multiplex PCR. The sample table sets out roughly 30,000 clones. Sequencing was performed on blood buffy coat. All receptors derive from a woman aged 18 to 69 with a cervical HPV16 infection that either progressed to CIN3+ or cleared (not recorded which).

A remark on this clone: The sequenced fragment ends 3 residues before the CDR3 boundary, so the rest is inferred from the germline J gene. The chain employs TRBV29-1 and TRBJ2-5, with 7 positions matching TRBD1. The CDR3 length is 12 residues. Germline V gene data show CDR1 as SQVTM and CDR2 as ANQGSEA. V lost 4 bases and J lost 5; bases outside the gene matches: 4. CDR3 loop: CSVVRGSETQYF. Incomplete CDR3 DNA: TGCAGCGTTGTCAGGGGGAGCGAGACC.

Notes on this clone: One junction end does not reproduce the germline sequence, and a read error may be involved. The read ends 3 residues before the CDR3 terminus; that terminus is restored from the germline J gene. The chain is built from TRBV18 and TRBJ1-2; D gene ambiguous. The CDR3 spans 14 residues. Germline assignment: CDR1 KGHSH and CDR2 LQKENI. The CDR3 bases that were read are TGTGCCAGCTCACCGTATGGTTCCGACTACGGC. Translated, it gives CASSPYGSDYG. In full, the CDR3 is CASSPYGSDYGYTF.

A remark on this clone: The read terminates 3 residues ahead of where the CDR3 ends, so the germline J gene completes it. The chain is built from TRBV2 and TRBJ1-2, with D hard to call. CDR3 length: 13 residues. Between the trimmed V and J ends, which lost 3 bases and 7 bases, there was a span of 12 bases. Looked up from germline, CDR1 is SNHLY and CDR2 is FYNNEI. The sequenced CDR3 bases are TGTGCCAGCAGTGATGCGGTCCTGACTGGC. Its translation: CASSDAVLTG. The full CDR3 sequence reads CASSDAVLTGYTF.

Comments on this clone: The read is 3 residues too short to cover the CDR3 end, so that end is filled in from the germline J gene. The chain combines TRBV10-3 with TRBJ2-7; TRBD1 matches at 8 bases. The germline V gene encodes CDR1 ENHRY and CDR2 SYGVKD. J was trimmed by 0 bases and V by 3 bases; bases with no gene match: 4. This CDR3 contains 15 residues. CDR3 DNA, as far as it was read: TGTGCCATCAGTGACAAGGGACAGGCCTCCTACGAG. Amino acid sequence: CAISDKGQASYE. The whole CDR3 sequence is CAISDKGQASYEQYF.

Details on this clone: From the germline J gene comes the end of the CDR3, since the read stops 3 residues before it. J is TRBJ2-7 and V is TRBV19; D might be TRBD1 (5 bases). Germline CDR1 and CDR2: LNHDA and SQIVND (reference sequence). The CDR3 is made up of 15 amino acids. V gave up 10 bases and J gave up 0 bases, with 19 bases separating them. Here the CDR3 reads CATRTQGRGSYEQYF. The DNA read from the CDR3 is TGTGCCACCAGAACCCAGGGTCGAGGCTCCTACGAG.